The 2 T cell receptor beta chains in this list originate from one sample, sequenced in a study of OX40 agonist ivuxolimab in advanced cancers. Profiled with immunoSEQ multiplex PCR; TCRdb holds only in-frame clones, not every one. The sample holds fewer than 13,000 clones, around 78% seen once. The material was CD4+ or CD8+ T cells sorted from blood, obtained in a trial of the OX40 agonist ivuxolimab. The receptors come from an adult with an advanced solid tumor such as melanoma, head and neck, liver or kidney cancer.

The chain has TRBV29-1 and TRBJ2-1; TRBD2 matches at 8 bases. The CDR3 consists of 14 residues. Germline CDR1 reads SQVTM; CDR2 reads ANQGSEA. The ends lost 4 bases at V and 6 bases at J; junction bases unmatched: 8. This CDR3 is CSVAWREVPNEQFF. CDR3 sequence (DNA): TGCAGCGTTGCTTGGCGGGAGGTTCCCAATGAGCAGTTCTTC.

In this sample, this clone turned up once. The junction departs from germline at one end; a sequencing error may be responsible. This rearrangement joins TRBV5-3 to TRBJ1-1; D not certain. TRBV5-3 is reported as an ORF; its role is uncertain. This CDR3 has 9 amino acids. Written as DNA, the CDR3 is TGCGCCTTCCGGCCGGACGGGGTCTTT. Protein sequence: CAFRPDGVF.